Listed here are 12 T cell receptor beta chains from one sample, sequenced in a study of immune evolution from preneoplasia to lung adenocarcinoma. Assay: immunoSEQ multiplex PCR; the TCRdb copy retains only in-frame clones and omits some. The data contain around 25,000 clones, about 76% of them singletons. The material sequenced was FFPE invasive lung adenocarcinoma tissue. These receptors were taken from a person aged 55 to 70 with invasive lung adenocarcinoma. Some clones in this sample may be carry-over from other donors' samples.

The chain links TRBV9 to TRBJ2-3, with no clear D. Germline CDR1 is SGDLS and CDR2 is YYNGEE. V was pared by 1 base and J by 0 bases, with 6 bases between. CDR3 size: 14 residues. The CDR3 coding sequence is TGTGCCAGCAGCGTATGGTATAGCACAGATACGCAGTATTTT. Protein sequence: CASSVWYSTDTQYF.

The CDR3 loop reads CASSQDGAGTGGSNNEQFF. In nucleotides, the CDR3 is TGTGCCAGCAGCCAAGATGGGGCTGGGACAGGGGGCTCAAACAATGAGCAGTTCTTC. The V gene is TRBV4-2, the J gene TRBJ2-1; 12 nucleotides match TRBD1. The germline gives CDR1 LGHNA, CDR2 YNFKEQ. The V and J ends lost 0 bases and 5 bases, in that order; junction bases with no gene match: 11. The CDR3 length is 19 residues.

The CDR3 region is CASSQKQGTEAFF. CDR3 nucleotide sequence: TGTGCCAGCAGCCAAAAACAAGGTACTGAAGCTTTCTTT. This sequence joins TRBV14 and TRBJ1-1; no clear D gene. The CDR3 has 13 amino acids. CDR1 SGHDN and CDR2 FVKESK come from the germline V gene. V was pared by 2 bases and J by 5 bases, with 9 bases between.

There are a few counts of this clone. The chain couples TRBV19 to TRBJ1-2; the D gene is possibly TRBD1 (6 bases). V was clipped by 0 bases and J by 8 bases, with 16 bases between them. CDR1 LNHDA and CDR2 SQIVND come from the germline V gene (reference sequence). This CDR3 comprises 15 residues. DNA of the CDR3: TGTGCCAGTAGTATAGATACGAGGGGGGCCGGCGGCTACACCTTC. Amino acids: CASSIDTRGAGGYTF.

The CDR3 is CASSLGAAPLQEKLFF. DNA for the CDR3: TGTGCCAGCAGTTTGGGTGCCGCGCCGTTGCAGGAAAAACTGTTTTTT. The chain links TRBV28 to TRBJ1-4; D gene uncertain. V lost 3 bases and J lost 8, with 19 bases in between. The germline V gene has CDR1 MDHEN and CDR2 SYDVKM. This CDR3 has 16 amino acids. The whole variable domain, filled in from reference TRBV28 and TRBJ1-4, reads DVKVTQSSRYLVKRTGEKVFLECVQDMDHENMFWYRQDPGLGLRLIYFSYDVKMKEKGDIPEGYSVSREKKERFSLILESASTNQTSMYLCASSLGAAPLQEKLFFGSGTQLSVL.

The V call is TRBV6-6, the J call TRBJ1-3, with 8 bases aligning to TRBD1. The ends lost 7 bases at V and 4 bases at J; junction bases unmatched: 9. The CDR3 is 15 amino acids. Germline values: CDR1 MNHNY, CDR2 SVGAGI (reference sequence). The CDR3 here is CASNLQGASGNTIYF. As DNA, the CDR3 is TGTGCCAGCAACTTGCAGGGGGCATCCGGAAACACCATATATTTT.

This clone has a single count. The chain is built from TRBV4-1 and TRBJ1-1; weak D call: TRBD1 (6 bases). V lost 4 bases and J lost 4, with 19 bases in between. CDR3 length: 16 amino acids. CDR1 MGHRA and CDR2 YSYEKL come from the germline V gene. DNA of the CDR3: TGCGCCAGCAGCCGAACAACTCCGGGGGCTGTCACTGAAGCTTTCTTT. Translation gives CASSRTTPGAVTEAFF.

The V and J genes are TRBV19 and TRBJ1-2, with 8 bases aligning to TRBD1. The CDR3 consists of 14 residues. V was pared by 8 bases and J by 0 bases, with 5 bases of the junction left unmatched. In germline, CDR1 is LNHDA, CDR2 SQIVND (reference sequence). The CDR3 is CASVGGQANYGYTF. The CDR3 DNA is TGTGCCAGTGTCGGGGGACAGGCTAACTATGGCTACACCTTC.

The rearrangement joins TRBV6-5 to TRBJ2-6, with TRBD1 matching over 7 bases. V was clipped by 2 bases and J by 4 bases; unmatched bases: 2. The CDR3 contains 15 residues. Germline loops: CDR1 MNHEY, CDR2 SVGAGI. The CDR3 region is CASSYEGAGANVLTF. CDR3 sequence (DNA): TGTGCCAGCAGTTACGAGGGGGCCGGGGCCAACGTCCTGACTTTC.

About this clone: Other nucleotide sequences in the sample specify the same CDR3. This chain joins TRBV6-6 and TRBJ2-7; TRBD1 matches at 7 bases. The trim removed 5 bases at V and 2 bases at J, leaving 6 bases unmatched. This CDR3 comprises 14 residues. From germline, CDR1 is MNHNY and CDR2 SVGAGI (reference sequence). This CDR3 reads CASSGTGVTYEQYF. The CDR3 DNA sequence: TGTGCCAGCAGTGGTACAGGGGTAACCTACGAGCAGTACTTC.

This clone is judged medium-sized (0.01 to 0.1%). The DNA of the CDR3 is TGTGCCAGCATGCAGGACTCGGGAAACACCATATATTTT. Its protein product is CASMQDSGNTIYF. The V gene is TRBV2, the J gene TRBJ1-3; D is unresolved. V dropped 7 bases and J dropped 4 bases, with 11 bases sitting between them. CDR3 length: 13 amino acids. The germline V gene has CDR1 SNHLY and CDR2 FYNNEI.

The chain combines TRBV11-1 with TRBJ2-5, with TRBD2 as a possible D gene (6 bases). Looked up from germline, CDR1 is SGHAT and CDR2 is FQDESV (reference sequence). V was shortened by 4 bases and J by 5 bases, with 20 bases between the two germline ends. The CDR3 runs 16 residues. The CDR3 DNA sequence: TGTGCCAGCAGCTCCCCGCTTGCGGGGCTCCGGGAGACCCAGTACTTC. Amino acid sequence: CASSSPLAGLRETQYF.